The rows below give T cell receptor beta chains drawn from one sample of a study of T cells after yellow fever vaccination. TCRdb used MiXCR to reprocess the 5' RACE reads, holding one entry per CDR3 protein. The sample contains 25,000 to 35,000 distinct CDR3 sequences, about 6% of which appear only once. Sequenced material: PBMCs, either bulk or a sorted T-cell subset (CD4+, CD8+, memory, or dextramer-sorted; not recorded which), taken on the day of the yellow fever booster vaccination. Receptor source: a man under 40 who received the YFV17D yellow fever vaccine. The CDR3 runs from the conserved cysteine through the conserved F or W. The order of the fields is J gene, clone size, D gene, V gene, CDR3 DNA, CDR3 protein. A D gene is named only where the DNA matches it firmly. The size field is filled for only some rows; it gives once, few, many or a size class.

>TRBJ1-1|-|-|TRBV19
TGTGCCAGTAGTAGGGGAGGATCCGTGAACACTGAAGCTTTCTTT
CASSRGGSVNTEAFF
>TRBJ2-2|-|-|TRBV27
TGTGCCAGCAGTTTTGAGGGAAGAACCGGGGAGCTGTTTTTT
CASSFEGRTGELFF
>TRBJ2-3|few|-|TRBV11-2
TGTGCCAGCAGCTCCCTCGGGGGAGATACGCAGTATTTT
CASSSLGGDTQYF
>TRBJ2-1|many|TRBD2|TRBV7-9
TGTGCCAGCAGCCGCCGGGGGGTGGCTAGCGGTTACAATGAGCAGTTCTTC
CASSRRGVASGYNEQFF
>TRBJ1-1|many|-|TRBV29-1
TGCAGCGTTGCTGGACAGTATATGAACACTGAAGCTTTCTTT
CSVAGQYMNTEAFF
>TRBJ2-1|many|TRBD2|TRBV7-2
TGTGCCAGCAGCCCGGGACTAGCGGGAGCGATTGAGCAGTTCTTC
CASSPGLAGAIEQFF
>TRBJ2-2|-|TRBD2|TRBV10-3
TGTGCCATCGGTCCAGCGGGAGTTACCGGGGAGCTGTTTTTT
CAIGPAGVTGELFF
>TRBJ1-5|-|-|TRBV6-5
TGTGCCAGCAGTTACTCGGCGGGCTACAATCAGCCCCAGCATTTT
CASSYSAGYNQPQHF
>TRBJ2-3|many|TRBD2|TRBV12-3/TRBV12-4
TGTGCCAGCAGATCAGCGGGAGTGATAGATACGCAGTATTTT
CASRSAGVIDTQYF
>TRBJ1-1|many|-|TRBV15
TGTGCCACCAGCAGAGCCAGGGCGAACACTGAAGCTTTCTTT
CATSRARANTEAFF